The T cell receptor (beta chain) described here comes from a study of shared clonotypes between healthy human individuals. This clone was seen once. Antigen: not known. Overall study results and limits: Deeper or shallower sequencing was expected to change how clonotypes are shared among donors.

V was trimmed by 2 bases and J by 4 bases, leaving 14 bases between them. This CDR3 comprises 14 residues. Germline CDR1 is GTSNPN and CDR2 is SVGIG (reference sequence). The authors split each subset's genomic DNA evenly across several immunoSEQ plates. When replicate PCRs were run on sorted subsets, they used 200 ng DNA, about 30,000 T cell genomes. Per the original methods: There were no quality scores in the junction-only immunoSEQ sequences, so filtering differed. Clones were read by immunoSEQ multiplex PCR, and TCRdb kept only the in-frame ones, dropping some. D and trimming come from the DNA, and the V and J calls and clone size come from that table. The data contain more than 1 million clones, roughly 74% of them singletons.

The sequence came from a man aged 18 to 29 in good health. Some clones in this sample may be carry-over from other donors' samples. The sample consisted of memory CD4+ T cells from PBMCs. The subset: CD45RA-negative fraction. The gene calls are TRBV30 and TRBJ2-5; either TRBD1 or TRBD2 may fit D (5 bases each). CDR3 residues: CAWSKTGASETQYF. In nucleotides, the CDR3 is TGTGCCTGGAGTAAAACCGGGGCTTCAGAGACCCAGTACTTC.